This T cell receptor (beta chain) was profiled in a study of T cells after yellow fever vaccination. Each CDR3 protein gets one entry after TCRdb re-called the 5' RACE reads with MiXCR. The sample consists of 120,000 or so distinct CDR3 sequences, almost 9% of them appearing once. Germline lookup yields CDR1 SGHAT and CDR2 FQNNGV. The V end lost 1 base, the J end lost 0 bases, and 16 bases lay between the germline ends. The CDR3 is 18 residues long. This clonotype has more than one count but fewer than ten. Sequencing was performed on CD8+ T cells sorted from PBMCs, taken on the day of the yellow fever booster vaccination. This rearrangement joins TRBV11-2 to TRBJ2-1; D uncertain. The clonotype originates from a man between 18 and 29 years old who received the YFV17D yellow fever vaccine. The CDR3, as DNA: TGTGCCAGCAGCTTAGGGGGTAACCATCCTCGCTCCTACAATGAGCAGTTCTTC. Protein product: CASSLGGNHPRSYNEQFF.